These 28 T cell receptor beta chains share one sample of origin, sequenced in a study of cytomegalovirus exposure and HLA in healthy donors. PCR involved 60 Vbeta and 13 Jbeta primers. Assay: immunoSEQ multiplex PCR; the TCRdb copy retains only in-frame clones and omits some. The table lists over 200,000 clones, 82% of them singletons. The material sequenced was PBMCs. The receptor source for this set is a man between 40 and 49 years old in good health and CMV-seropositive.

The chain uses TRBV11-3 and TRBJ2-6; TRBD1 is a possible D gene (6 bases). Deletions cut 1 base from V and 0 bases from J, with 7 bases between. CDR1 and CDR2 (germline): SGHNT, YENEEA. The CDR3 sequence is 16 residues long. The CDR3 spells CASSLVRGSGANVLTF. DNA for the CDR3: TGTGCCAGCAGCTTAGTCAGGGGCTCTGGGGCCAACGTCCTGACTTTC. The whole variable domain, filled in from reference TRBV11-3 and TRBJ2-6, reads EAGVVQSPRYKIIEKKQPVAFWCNPISGHNTLYWYLQNLGQGPELLIRYENEEAVDDSQLPKDRFSAERLKGVDSTLKIQPAELGDSAVYLCASSLVRGSGANVLTFGAGSRLTVL.

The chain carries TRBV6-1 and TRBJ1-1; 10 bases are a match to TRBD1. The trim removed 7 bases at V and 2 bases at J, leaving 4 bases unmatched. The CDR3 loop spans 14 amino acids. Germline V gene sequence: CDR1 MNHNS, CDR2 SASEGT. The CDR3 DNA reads TGTGCCAGCATGCGGGACAGGGGAAACACTGAAGCTTTCTTT. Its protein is CASMRDRGNTEAFF.

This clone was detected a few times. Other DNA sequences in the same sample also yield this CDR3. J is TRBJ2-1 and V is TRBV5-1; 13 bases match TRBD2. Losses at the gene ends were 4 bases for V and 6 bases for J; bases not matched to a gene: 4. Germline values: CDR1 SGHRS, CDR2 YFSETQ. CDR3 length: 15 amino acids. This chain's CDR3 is CASSPTSGRGNEQFF. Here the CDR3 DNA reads TGCGCCAGCAGCCCTACTAGCGGGAGGGGCAATGAGCAGTTCTTC.

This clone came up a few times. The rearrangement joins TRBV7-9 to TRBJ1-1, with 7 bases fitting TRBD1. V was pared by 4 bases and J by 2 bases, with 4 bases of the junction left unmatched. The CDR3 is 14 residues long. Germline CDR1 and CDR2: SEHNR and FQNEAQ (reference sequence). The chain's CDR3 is CASSSYRGNTEAFF. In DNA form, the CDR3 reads TGTGCCAGCAGCTCCTACAGGGGTAACACTGAAGCTTTCTTT. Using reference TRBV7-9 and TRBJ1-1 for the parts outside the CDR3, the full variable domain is DTGVSQNPRHKITKRGQNVTFRCDPISEHNRLYWYRQTLGQGPEFLTYFQNEAQLEKSRLLSDRFSAERPKGSFSTLEIQRTEQGDSAMYLCASSSYRGNTEAFFGQGTRLTVV.

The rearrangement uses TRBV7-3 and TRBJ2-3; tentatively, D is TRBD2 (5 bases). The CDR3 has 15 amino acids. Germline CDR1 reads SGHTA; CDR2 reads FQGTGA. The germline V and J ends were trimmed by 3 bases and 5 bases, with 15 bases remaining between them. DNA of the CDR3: TGTGCCAGCAGCTTGACCAGCGGAAAACAAGATACGCAGTATTTT. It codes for CASSLTSGKQDTQYF. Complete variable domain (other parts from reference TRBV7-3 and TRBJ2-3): GAGVSQTPSNKVTEKGKYVELRCDPISGHTALYWYRQSLGQGPEFLIYFQGTGAADDSGLPNDRFFAVRPEGSVSTLKIQRTERGDSAVYLCASSLTSGKQDTQYFGPGTRLTVL.

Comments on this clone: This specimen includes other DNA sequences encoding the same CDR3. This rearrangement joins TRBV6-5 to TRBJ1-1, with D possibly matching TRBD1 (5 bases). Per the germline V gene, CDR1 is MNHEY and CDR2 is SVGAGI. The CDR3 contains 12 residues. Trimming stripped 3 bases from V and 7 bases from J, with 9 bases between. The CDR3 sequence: CASSYLQGEAFF. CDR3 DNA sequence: TGTGCCAGCAGTTATCTGCAGGGTGAAGCTTTCTTT.

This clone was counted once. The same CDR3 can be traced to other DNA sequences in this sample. CDR3 DNA sequence: TGTGCCAGCAGCTTAGGAGGGAACTATGGCTACACCTTC. Its translation is CASSLGGNYGYTF. The rearrangement uses TRBV7-3 and TRBJ1-2; D uncertain. CDR3 length equals 13 residues. Per germline, CDR1 SGHTA and CDR2 FQGTGA. Trimming pared 2 bases from V and 2 bases from J, leaving 6 bases between.

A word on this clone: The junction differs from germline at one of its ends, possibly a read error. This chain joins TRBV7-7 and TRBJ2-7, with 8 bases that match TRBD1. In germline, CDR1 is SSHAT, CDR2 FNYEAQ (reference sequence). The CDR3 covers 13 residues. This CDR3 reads CASSLDRGGEQYF. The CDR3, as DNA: TGTGCTAGCAGTCTCGACAGGGGAGGAGAGCAGTACTTC.

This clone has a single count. DNA of the CDR3: TGCACCAGATGTAGGAGACAGGGGAGAGGAGAGACCCAGTACTTC. Translated, it gives CTRCRRQGRGETQYF. V usage is TRBV1 and J usage is TRBJ2-5; no DNA check was done on the table's D call, TRBD1. TRBV1 is labeled a pseudogene. The CDR3 length is 15 residues.

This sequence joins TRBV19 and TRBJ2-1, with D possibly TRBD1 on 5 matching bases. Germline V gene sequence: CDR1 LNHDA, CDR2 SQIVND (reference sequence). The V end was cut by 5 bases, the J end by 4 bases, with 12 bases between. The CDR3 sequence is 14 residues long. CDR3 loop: CASSQGKPYNEQFF. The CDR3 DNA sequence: TGTGCCAGTAGTCAGGGTAAGCCATACAATGAGCAGTTCTTC.

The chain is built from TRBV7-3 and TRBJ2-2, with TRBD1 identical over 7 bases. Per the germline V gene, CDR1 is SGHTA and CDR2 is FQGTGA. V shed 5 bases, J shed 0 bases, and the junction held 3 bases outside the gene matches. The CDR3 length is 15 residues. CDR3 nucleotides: TGTGCCAGCAGCCCGGGACAGTCGAACACCGGGGAGCTGTTTTTT. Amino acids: CASSPGQSNTGELFF.

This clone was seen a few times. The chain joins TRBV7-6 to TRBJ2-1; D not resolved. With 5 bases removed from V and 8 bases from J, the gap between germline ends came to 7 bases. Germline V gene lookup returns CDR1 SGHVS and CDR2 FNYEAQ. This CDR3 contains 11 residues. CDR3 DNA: TGTGCCAGCAGCCTTGACTATGAGCAGTTCTTC. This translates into CASSLDYEQFF.

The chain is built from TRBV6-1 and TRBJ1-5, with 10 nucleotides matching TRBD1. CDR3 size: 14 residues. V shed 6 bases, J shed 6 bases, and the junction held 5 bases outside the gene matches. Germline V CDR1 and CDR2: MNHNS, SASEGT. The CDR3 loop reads CASRTTGGTQPQHF. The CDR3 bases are TGTGCCAGCAGGACGACAGGGGGCACTCAGCCCCAGCATTTT.

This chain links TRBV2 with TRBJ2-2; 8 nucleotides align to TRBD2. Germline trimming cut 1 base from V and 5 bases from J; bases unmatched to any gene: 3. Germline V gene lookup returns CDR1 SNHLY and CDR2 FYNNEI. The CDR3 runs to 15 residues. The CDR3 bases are TGTGCCAGCAGTGAAGAGGGCGGGAGGACCGGGGAGCTGTTTTTT. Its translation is CASSEEGGRTGELFF.

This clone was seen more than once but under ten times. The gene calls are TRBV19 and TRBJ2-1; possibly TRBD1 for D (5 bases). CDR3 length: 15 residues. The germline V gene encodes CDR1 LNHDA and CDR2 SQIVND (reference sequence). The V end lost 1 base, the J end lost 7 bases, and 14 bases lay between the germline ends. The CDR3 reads CASSIGTLSNNEQFF. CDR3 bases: TGTGCCAGTAGTATAGGGACATTGTCGAATAATGAGCAGTTCTTC.

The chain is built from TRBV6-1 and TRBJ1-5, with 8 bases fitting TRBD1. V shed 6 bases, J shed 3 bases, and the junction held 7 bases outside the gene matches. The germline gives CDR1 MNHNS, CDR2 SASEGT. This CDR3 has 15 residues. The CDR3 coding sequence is TGTGCCAGCAGCGTTGGACAGGGCTACAATCAGCCCCAGCATTTT. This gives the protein CASSVGQGYNQPQHF.

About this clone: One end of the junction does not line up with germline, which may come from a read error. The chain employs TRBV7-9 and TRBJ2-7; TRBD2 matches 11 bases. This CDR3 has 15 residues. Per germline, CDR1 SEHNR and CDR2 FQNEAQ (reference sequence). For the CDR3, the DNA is TGTTCCAGCAGCTTAGAGGCTAGCGGGAGGCAGAAGCAGTACTTC. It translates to CSSSLEASGRQKQYF. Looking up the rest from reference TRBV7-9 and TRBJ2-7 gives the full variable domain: DTGVSQNPRHKITKRGQNVTFRCDPISEHNRLYWYRQTLGQGPEFLTYFQNEAQLEKSRLLSDRFSAERPKGSFSTLEIQRTEQGDSAMYLCSSSLEASGRQKQYFGPGTRLTVT.

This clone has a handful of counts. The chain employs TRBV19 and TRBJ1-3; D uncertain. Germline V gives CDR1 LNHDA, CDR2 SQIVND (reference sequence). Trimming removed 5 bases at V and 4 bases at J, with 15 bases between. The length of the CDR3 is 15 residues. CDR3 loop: CASSARGTGGNTIYF. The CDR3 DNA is TGTGCCAGTAGTGCACGGGGTACTGGGGGAAACACCATATATTTT. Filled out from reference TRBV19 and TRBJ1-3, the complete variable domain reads DGGITQSPKYLFRKEGQNVTLSCEQNLNHDAMYWYRQDPGQGLRLIYYSQIVNDFQKGDIAEGYSVSREKKESFPLTVTSAQKNPTAFYLCASSARGTGGNTIYFGEGSWLTVV.

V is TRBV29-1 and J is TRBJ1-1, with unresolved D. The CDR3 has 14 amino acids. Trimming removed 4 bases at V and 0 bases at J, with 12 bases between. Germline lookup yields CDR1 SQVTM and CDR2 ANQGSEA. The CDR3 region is CSVGPRGMNTEAFF. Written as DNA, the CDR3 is TGCAGCGTTGGCCCCAGAGGGATGAACACTGAAGCTTTCTTT.

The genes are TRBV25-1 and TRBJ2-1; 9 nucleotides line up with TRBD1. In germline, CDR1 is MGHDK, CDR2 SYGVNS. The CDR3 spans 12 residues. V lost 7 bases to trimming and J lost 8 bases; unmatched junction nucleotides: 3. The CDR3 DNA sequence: TGTGCCAGCAAACAGGGGGCTGATGAGCAGTTCTTC. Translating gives CASKQGADEQFF.

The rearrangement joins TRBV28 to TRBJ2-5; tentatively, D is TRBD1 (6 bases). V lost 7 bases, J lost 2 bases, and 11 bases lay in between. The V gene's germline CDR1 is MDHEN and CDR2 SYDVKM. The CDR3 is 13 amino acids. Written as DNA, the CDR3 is TGTGCCAGCACTCAGGGGCGGCAAGAGACCCAGTACTTC. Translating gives CASTQGRQETQYF.

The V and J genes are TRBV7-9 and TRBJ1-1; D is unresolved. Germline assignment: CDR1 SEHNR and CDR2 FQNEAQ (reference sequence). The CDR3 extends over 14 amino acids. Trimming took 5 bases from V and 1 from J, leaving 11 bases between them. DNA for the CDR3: TGTGCCAGCAGCGATCACACAAAGAACACTGAAGCTTTCTTT. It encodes CASSDHTKNTEAFF.

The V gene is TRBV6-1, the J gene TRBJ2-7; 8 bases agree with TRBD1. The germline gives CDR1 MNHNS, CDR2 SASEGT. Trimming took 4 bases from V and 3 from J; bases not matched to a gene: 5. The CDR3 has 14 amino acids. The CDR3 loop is CASSVGQGDYEQYV. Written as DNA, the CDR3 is TGTGCCAGCAGTGTAGGACAGGGCGACTACGAGCAGTACGTC.

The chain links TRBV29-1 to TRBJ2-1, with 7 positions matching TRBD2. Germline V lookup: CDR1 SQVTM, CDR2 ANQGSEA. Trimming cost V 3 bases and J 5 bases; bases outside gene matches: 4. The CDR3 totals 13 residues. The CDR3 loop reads CSVEGGKDNEQFF. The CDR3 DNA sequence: TGCAGCGTTGAGGGGGGGAAGGACAATGAGCAGTTCTTC.

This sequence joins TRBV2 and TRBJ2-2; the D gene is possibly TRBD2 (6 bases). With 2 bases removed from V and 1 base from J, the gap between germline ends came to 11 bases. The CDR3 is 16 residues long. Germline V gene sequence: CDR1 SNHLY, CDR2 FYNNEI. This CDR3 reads CASSESGTRNTGELFF. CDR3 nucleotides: TGTGCCAGCAGTGAATCTGGGACTCGGAACACCGGGGAGCTGTTTTTT.

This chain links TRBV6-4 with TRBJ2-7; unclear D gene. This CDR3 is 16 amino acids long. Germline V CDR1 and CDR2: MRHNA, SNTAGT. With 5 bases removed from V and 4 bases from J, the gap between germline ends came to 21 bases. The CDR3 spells CASSSSTESLLYEQYV. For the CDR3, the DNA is TGTGCCAGCAGTTCCTCGACGGAGTCACTCCTTTACGAGCAGTACGTC.

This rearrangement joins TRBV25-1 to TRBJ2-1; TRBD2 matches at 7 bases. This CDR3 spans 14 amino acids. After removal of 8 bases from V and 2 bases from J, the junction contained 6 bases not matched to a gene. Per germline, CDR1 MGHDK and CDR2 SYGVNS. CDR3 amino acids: CASGEAGAYNEQFF. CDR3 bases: TGTGCCAGCGGGGAGGCGGGGGCCTACAATGAGCAGTTCTTC. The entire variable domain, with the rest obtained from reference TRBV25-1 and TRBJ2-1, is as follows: EADIYQTPRYLVIGTGKKITLECSQTMGHDKMYWYQQDPGMELHLIHYSYGVNSTEKGDLSSESTVSRIRTEHFPLTLESARPSHTSQYLCASGEAGAYNEQFFGPGTRLTVL.

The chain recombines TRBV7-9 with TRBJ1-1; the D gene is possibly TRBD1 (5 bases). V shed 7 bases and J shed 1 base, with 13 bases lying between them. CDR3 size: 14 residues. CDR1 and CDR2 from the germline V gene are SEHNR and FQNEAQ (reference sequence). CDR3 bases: TGTGCCAGCACCCCGGACACATCGAACACTGAAGCTTTCTTT. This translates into CASTPDTSNTEAFF.